This T cell receptor beta chain was sequenced in a study of T cells after yellow fever vaccination. Overall study: When fractions had low cell numbers, they were prepared with SMART-Seq v4 Ultra Low Input.

TCRdb processed the 5' RACE reads anew with MiXCR; each CDR3 protein has one entry. This sample yields approximately 160,000 distinct CDR3 sequences, of which around 9.7% are seen a single time; roughly 40% belongs to the top ten. Concerning this clonotype itself: The antigen is undetermined.

Overall study findings and caveats: Overall, a small share of clonotypes was seen in both CD4 and CD8 compartments.

Per germline, CDR1 MNHEY and CDR2 SVGAGI. J lost 4 bases, V lost 7 bases, and 6 bases had no gene match. The CDR3 is 14 amino acids. This receptor was taken from a man between 18 and 29 years old who received the YFV17D yellow fever vaccine. The sample in question was CD8+ T cells sorted from PBMCs, obtained 45 days after the yellow fever booster vaccination. V is TRBV6-5 and J is TRBJ2-3; TRBD2 aligns across 9 bases. DNA for the CDR3: TGTGCCAGCATCGCGGGGGGGCTCTCAGATACGCAGTATTTT. It encodes CASIAGGLSDTQYF.